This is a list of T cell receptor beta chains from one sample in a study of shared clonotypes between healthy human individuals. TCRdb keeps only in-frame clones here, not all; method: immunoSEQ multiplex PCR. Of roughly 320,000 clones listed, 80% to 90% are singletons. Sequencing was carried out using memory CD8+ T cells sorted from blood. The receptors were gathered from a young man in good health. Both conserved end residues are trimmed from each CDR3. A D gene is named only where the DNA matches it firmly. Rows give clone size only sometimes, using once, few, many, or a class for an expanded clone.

CDR3: ASSLGTGTYEQY
J: TRBJ2-7
V: TRBV7-7
D: NA
size: NA

CDR3: ARSLGRLDTYNSPLH
J: TRBJ1-6
V: TRBV5-3
D: NA
size: NA

CDR3: AWTANTGELF
J: TRBJ2-2
V: TRBV30
D: NA
size: NA

CDR3: ASSPGDSNQPQH
J: TRBJ1-5
V: TRBV13
D: NA
size: NA

CDR3: ASSYETGGVYEQY
J: TRBJ2-7
V: TRBV6-5
D: TRBD1
size: NA

CDR3: ASSHTRAGGYT
J: TRBJ1-2
V: TRBV7-2
D: NA
size: NA

CDR3: ASSLGPGRYGYT
J: TRBJ1-2
V: TRBV11-2
D: NA
size: NA

CDR3: ASSLEGAIQETQY
J: TRBJ2-5
V: TRBV28
D: NA
size: few

CDR3: AISDGANSPLH
J: TRBJ1-6
V: TRBV10-3
D: NA
size: NA

CDR3: AISQDSNSYEQY
J: TRBJ2-7
V: TRBV10-3
D: NA
size: NA

CDR3: ASSSPQGFFTDTQY
J: TRBJ2-3
V: TRBV11-1
D: NA
size: NA

CDR3: ASSQEIPVYGYT
J: TRBJ1-2
V: TRBV4-3
D: NA
size: NA

CDR3: ASSAPTFLGDTQY
J: TRBJ2-3
V: TRBV2
D: NA
size: NA

CDR3: ASSQDLGAGSEAF
J: TRBJ1-1
V: TRBV14
D: NA
size: NA

CDR3: ASSLFTGLRTNTEAF
J: TRBJ1-1
V: TRBV27
D: NA
size: once

CDR3: ASSEEGQAGELF
J: TRBJ2-2
V: TRBV6-4
D: NA
size: NA

CDR3: ASSTGAVYEQY
J: TRBJ2-7
V: TRBV19
D: NA
size: NA

CDR3: ASSLGLGETQY
J: TRBJ2-5
V: TRBV7-9
D: NA
size: NA

CDR3: ASSQEGEGRARGYT
J: TRBJ1-2
V: TRBV4-1
D: NA
size: NA

CDR3: ASSYRNTDTQY
J: TRBJ2-3
V: TRBV5-1
D: NA
size: NA

CDR3: ASSPPSTHEQY
J: TRBJ2-7
V: TRBV7-9
D: NA
size: NA

CDR3: ASSNGGAETNEKLF
J: TRBJ1-4
V: TRBV21-1
D: NA
size: NA

CDR3: ASSERTGGWTQY
J: TRBJ2-5
V: TRBV10-1
D: TRBD1
size: NA

CDR3: ASSIIADYNEQF
J: TRBJ2-1
V: TRBV19
D: NA
size: once

CDR3: ASSPPGNEQF
J: TRBJ2-1
V: TRBV14
D: NA
size: NA

CDR3: ASWDRPRGYT
J: TRBJ1-2
V: TRBV2
D: TRBD1
size: NA

CDR3: ASSRNEGGLYEQY
J: TRBJ2-7
V: TRBV5-6
D: NA
size: few

CDR3: ASSLTGNTGELF
J: TRBJ2-2
V: TRBV5-1
D: NA
size: NA

CDR3: ASSEAHGAGSPLH
J: TRBJ1-6
V: TRBV2
D: NA
size: NA

CDR3: ASSLPGQGYTDTQY
J: TRBJ2-3
V: TRBV28
D: NA
size: once

CDR3: ASSQDEFTGGWYEQY
J: TRBJ2-7
V: TRBV4-1
D: TRBD1
size: NA

CDR3: ASSYSMSENTGELF
J: TRBJ2-2
V: TRBV6-5
D: NA
size: few

CDR3: ASSFGIGGGDTQY
J: TRBJ2-3
V: TRBV4-3
D: NA
size: NA

CDR3: ASSQDGIRTPSTDTQY
J: TRBJ2-3
V: TRBV14
D: NA
size: once

CDR3: ASSEGTGSGELF
J: TRBJ2-2
V: TRBV6-1
D: NA
size: NA

CDR3: ASAEDSGANTGELF
J: TRBJ2-2
V: TRBV9
D: NA
size: NA

CDR3: AWSPGVTNYGYT
J: TRBJ1-2
V: TRBV30
D: NA
size: NA

CDR3: ASSAQPATNEKLF
J: TRBJ1-4
V: TRBV7-9
D: NA
size: NA

CDR3: ASSGHGDVGYEQY
J: TRBJ2-7
V: TRBV7-9
D: NA
size: NA

CDR3: ASSLSAGGSYEQY
J: TRBJ2-7
V: TRBV5-4
D: NA
size: NA